This TCR beta chain was recorded in a study of cytomegalovirus exposure and HLA in healthy donors. Study details: About 85 million unique TCR sequences came from HLA-typed donors in an early release. General study findings and limits: In vitro work confirmed that a few CMV-associated chains recognize CMV antigens. Later analysis revealed greater clonal expansion in HLA-associated TCR beta chains than in equally common others. The presence/absence work took it that sequencing depth was about the same across donors.

The CDR3 is made up of 15 amino acids. Germline assignment: CDR1 LNHDA and CDR2 SQIVND (reference sequence). Trimming at V came to 10 bases and at J to 5 bases, leaving 11 bases not matched to a gene. The PCR had 60 Vbeta and 13 Jbeta primers. Sequenced by immunoSEQ multiplex PCR; TCRdb stores in-frame clones only, minus some. The sample has more than 75,000 clones; around 80% are singletons. Worth noting for this clone: Its specificity is not known.

Sequencing input: PBMCs. This receptor was taken from a young man in good health and CMV-seronegative. The chain is built from TRBV19 and TRBJ1-6; 7 bases map to TRBD1. CDR3 nucleotides: TGTGCCACAAGTACCGGGACAGAGAATAATTCACCCCTCCACTTT. Protein: CATSTGTENNSPLHF.